This entry describes one T cell receptor (beta chain). Its antigen is undetermined. Per the original data handling: Filtering differed for immunoSEQ, which gave only junction sequences without quality scores. The data were produced by immunoSEQ multiplex PCR, yet TCRdb's version contains in-frame clones alone and is incomplete. The DNA was the basis for D and trimming; V, J and clone size are from that table. Found here are about 1.5 million clones, 95% to 97% of them singletons; the top ten hold over 1%. The CDR3 totals 18 residues. V was cut by 1 base and J by 3 bases, with 18 bases left in between. In germline, CDR1 is SGHAT, CDR2 FQNNGV. These data originate in a study of shared clonotypes between healthy human individuals. On the study more broadly: Plates per donor: three CD4 naive, three CD4 memory, two CD8 naive, one CD8 memory. Study results and limitations: Depth of sequencing was expected to influence donor clonotype sharing. The researchers took only blood, and tissue repertoires probably look different.

The chain carries TRBV11-2 and TRBJ2-2, with a weak D call TRBD2 (7 bases). This TCR derives from a man aged 30 to 39 in good health. The material sequenced was naive CD4+ T cells sorted from blood. Subset described: CD45RA+ positively selected. The CDR3 reads CASSLGRGARKHTGELFF. The CDR3 region has the DNA TGTGCCAGCAGCTTAGGTCGGGGGGCGCGGAAGCACACCGGGGAGCTGTTTTTT.